What follows is one TCR beta chain and its context. The data were taken from a study of blood T cell repertoires in COVID-19. As for the study in general: The study drew acute and convalescent COVID-19 samples from the United States, Italy and Spain. PBMCs, B-cell-depleted T cells, or T cells were the source of the cDNA or gDNA that made up the material.

The germline gives CDR1 GTSNPN, CDR2 SVGIG (reference sequence). V dropped 4 bases and J dropped 2 bases, with 8 bases sitting between them. The CDR3 totals 12 residues. Authors' analysis steps: Reference gene primer amplification in the assay estimated nucleated cell counts. Clones were read by immunoSEQ multiplex PCR, and TCRdb kept only the in-frame ones, dropping some. That table supplies the V and J calls and clone size; D and trimming were determined from the DNA. The table includes about 200,000 clones, about 82% detected once. This chain connects TRBV30 to TRBJ1-2; D call uncertain. The TCR was taken from a man aged 40-55 years with acute COVID-19. Sequenced sample: PBMCs or T cells enriched from blood (not recorded which). DNA for the CDR3: TGTGCCTGGACGGCGGGGAACTATGGCTACACCTTC. This translates into CAWTAGNYGYTF.